Below are 8 T cell receptor beta chains sequenced from a single sample in a study of tumor and adjacent non-tumor tissue in lung cancer. The template was RNA from unsorted bulk tissue. Distant lung tissue was collected more than 3 cm away from the tumor edge. Three rounds of nested PCR, following a modified ARM-PCR protocol, produced the TCRbeta library. A single record per CDR3 protein comes from TCRdb applying MiXCR to the multiplex PCR reads. The sample carries 90,000 to 100,000 distinct CDR3 sequences, approximately 80% recorded once. Sequences were obtained from distant non-tumor lung tissue. These receptors came from a man between 60 and 75 years old with small cell lung cancer.

This clonotype has more than one count but fewer than ten. The junction differs from germline at one of its ends, possibly a read error. The V gene is TRBV6-5, the J gene TRBJ1-6; D is perhaps TRBD1 (5 bases). The CDR3 sequence is 13 residues long. Germline CDR1 and CDR2: MNHEY and SVGAGI. The CDR3 bases are TGTGTCAGCAGTGGTGCCAGGGATTCACCCCTCCACTTT. Translation gives CVSSGARDSPLHF.

On this clonotype itself: Its ends do not fully match the called genes, so a read error is possible. This sequence joins TRBV30 and TRBJ2-1; unclear D gene. Germline V gene lookup returns CDR1 GTSNPN and CDR2 SVGIG (reference sequence). This CDR3 is built from 13 residues. Here the CDR3 DNA reads TGTGGCTGGTGTCACTGGTCCGGCGATGAGCAGTTCTTT. Its translation: CGWCHWSGDEQFF.

To note about this clonotype: In this CDR3 the conserved last residue, phenylalanine or tryptophan, is missing, so a read error is likely. This rearrangement joins TRBV11-1 to TRBJ2-1; 7 positions match TRBD2. V lost 4 bases and J lost 7; bases outside the gene matches: 19. This CDR3 has 18 residues. CDR1 and CDR2 (germline): SGHAT, FQDESV (reference sequence). For the CDR3, the DNA is TGTGCCAGCAGCTCAGAATCCAGGACTGGCGGGAGTGGTAATGAGCAGTTCCTC. Its translation is CASSSESRTGGSGNEQFL.

This clonotype appeared once. This CDR3 fails to terminate in the conserved phenylalanine or tryptophan, so it likely reflects a read error. The chain is built from TRBV6-5 and TRBJ2-1; perhaps TRBD2 as D (5 bases). Germline V gene sequence: CDR1 MNHEY, CDR2 SVGAGI. The CDR3 has 16 residues. The CDR3, as DNA: TGCGCCAGCAGCCCCGGACGGGATAGCTCCTGCAATGAGCAGTTCGTC. It yields the protein CASSPGRDSSCNEQFV.

Worth noting for this clonotype: This CDR3 fails to terminate in the conserved phenylalanine or tryptophan, so it likely reflects a read error. The rearrangement joins TRBV6-5 to TRBJ2-1, with 11 bases that match TRBD2. This CDR3 has 17 residues. Germline CDR1 MNHEY, CDR2 SVGAGI. The CDR3 reads CASCYSIWGLADNEQFY. CDR3 DNA: TGTGCAAGCTGTTACTCGATCTGGGGACTAGCGGACAATGAGCAGTTCTAC.

This clonotype was counted ten times or more. The chain is built from TRBV5-5 and TRBJ2-3; no clear D. The germline V and J ends were trimmed by 2 bases and 2 bases, with 12 bases remaining between them. From germline, CDR1 is SGHKS and CDR2 YYEKEE (reference sequence). This CDR3 has 15 residues. Written as DNA, the CDR3 is TGTGCCAGCAGCTTTGCAGACCAGCCCACAGATACGCAGTATTTT. Its translation: CASSFADQPTDTQYF.

This clonotype was picked up a small number of times. The chain has TRBV2 and TRBJ1-2, with D possibly TRBD1 on 6 matching bases. V was pared by 3 bases and J by 7 bases, with 6 bases between. The germline CDR1 and CDR2 sequences are SNHLY and FYNNEI. The CDR3 runs to 11 residues. The CDR3 here is CASSDRGGYTF. CDR3 coding DNA: TGTGCCAGCAGTGACAGGGGTGGCTACACCTTC.

This clonotype turned up a few times. One end of the junction fails to match germline, which may point to a read error. The V call is TRBV11-1, the J call TRBJ1-5; weak D call: TRBD1 (5 bases). Germline V gene sequence: CDR1 SGHAT, CDR2 FQDESV (reference sequence). CDR3 length: 15 amino acids. Here the CDR3 reads CANSRDGGANQPQHF. CDR3 DNA: TGTGCCAACAGCAGGGACGGCGGAGCCAATCAGCCCCAGCATTTT.